These 30 T cell receptor beta chains share one sample of origin, sequenced in a study of CXCR3-negative and CXCR3-positive naive CD8 T cells. The libraries of TRB cDNA were prepared using 5' RACE with UMI labels. Using the 5' RACE reads, TCRdb records one entry per CDR3 protein without DNA. The clone table shows roughly 50,000 distinct CDR3 sequences, with the ten largest holding 20%. The sequencing input was memory CD8+ T cells from blood. The receptors stem from a human donor in good health. Some clones in this sample may be carry-over from other donors' samples.

The CDR3 sequence: CASSQVPDTLNTEAFF. V usage is TRBV4-1 and J usage is TRBJ1-1; TCRdb gives TRBD1 as the D gene, but with no DNA this cannot be confirmed. Looked up from germline, CDR1 is MGHRA and CDR2 is YSYEKL. The CDR3 consists of 16 residues.

This chain joins TRBV7-3 and TRBJ1-2; TCRdb lists TRBD1, though no DNA is available to test this call. CDR3 size: 14 residues. Per the germline V gene, CDR1 is SGHTA and CDR2 is FQGTGA. The CDR3 reads CASSLKGGVHGYTF.

The rearrangement links TRBV7-8 to TRBJ1-4; TCRdb selects TRBD1, and the lack of DNA leaves this call unchecked. The CDR3 consists of 17 residues. Per germline, CDR1 SGHVS and CDR2 FQNEAQ. The CDR3 here is CASSPDRGFPTNEKLFF.

The rearrangement joins TRBV12-3 or TRBV12-4 to TRBJ1-6; the TCRdb D gene call, TRBD1, has no DNA to confirm it. The CDR3 spans 14 residues. The CDR3 is CASKGTGGNSPLHF.

The rearrangement links TRBV7-6 to TRBJ2-3. CDR3 size: 12 residues. Germline-derived CDR1 and CDR2 are SGHVS and FNYEAQ. This chain's CDR3 is CASSLDEDTQYF.

The rearrangement joins TRBV29-1 to TRBJ2-1; TCRdb gives TRBD2 as the D gene, but with no DNA this cannot be confirmed. The CDR3 runs to 14 residues. Germline values: CDR1 SQVTM, CDR2 ANQGSEA. The CDR3 spells CSVESAGIGYEQFF.

This chain connects TRBV20-1 to TRBJ2-7. The length of the CDR3 is 15 residues. Germline-derived CDR1 and CDR2 are DFQATT and SNEGSKA (reference sequence). The CDR3 is CSARVALANTYEQYF.

V is TRBV15 and J is TRBJ1-4; the D call of TRBD1 rests on TCRdb alone, since no DNA is present to check it. This CDR3 has 16 residues. The V gene's germline CDR1 is LNHNV and CDR2 YYDKDF (reference sequence). The CDR3 is CATTVGGGKGNEKLFF. Drawing the rest from reference TRBV15 and TRBJ1-4, the complete variable domain is DAMVIQNPRYQVTQFGKPVTLSCSQTLNHNVMYWYQQKSSQAPKLLFHYYDKDFNNEADTPDNFQSRRPNTSFCFLDIRSPGLGDTAMYLCATTVGGGKGNEKLFFGSGTQLSVL.

The chain carries TRBV12-3 or TRBV12-4 and TRBJ1-1. The CDR3 has 11 amino acids. The CDR3 is CASQRGREAFF.

V is TRBV28 and J is TRBJ2-2. Germline V lookup: CDR1 MDHEN, CDR2 SYDVKM. This CDR3 is built from 16 residues. The CDR3 protein is CASSLLYPANTGELFF.

The genes are TRBV7-9 and TRBJ2-5; TCRdb's D call, TRBD1, is unchecked because there is no DNA. CDR3 length: 17 residues. In germline, CDR1 is SEHNR, CDR2 FQNEAQ (reference sequence). CDR3 in amino acids: CASSKSRDRDPKETQYF.

The chain has TRBV15 and TRBJ2-7; TCRdb outputs TRBD2, but without DNA this stays unchecked. The CDR3 loop spans 13 amino acids. CDR1 is LNHNV, CDR2 YYDKDF, per germline (reference sequence). The CDR3 loop is CATSVSGTYEQYF.

This sequence joins TRBV7-8 and TRBJ1-6; lacking DNA, the TRBD1 call made by TCRdb goes unchecked. CDR3 length: 15 residues. CDR1 and CDR2 from the germline V gene are SGHVS and FQNEAQ. CDR3: CASSLVFDPVAPLHF.

The rearrangement joins TRBV28 to TRBJ1-5. The length of the CDR3 is 15 residues. Germline V gene lookup returns CDR1 MDHEN and CDR2 SYDVKM. CDR3 residues: CASSFETKINQPQHF.

The chain uses TRBV5-6 and TRBJ2-2; without DNA, the TCRdb call of TRBD1 cannot be checked. This CDR3 region has 16 residues. Germline V lookup: CDR1 SGHDT, CDR2 YYEEEE. The CDR3 spells CASSWASGLPTGELFF. Variable domain in full (rest from reference TRBV5-6 and TRBJ2-2): DAGVTQSPTHLIKTRGQQVTLRCSPKSGHDTVSWYQQALGQGPQFIFQYYEEEERQRGNFPDRFSGHQFPNYSSELNVNALLLGDSALYLCASSWASGLPTGELFFGEGSRLTVL.

The rearrangement uses TRBV12-3 or TRBV12-4 and TRBJ1-1. The CDR3 totals 14 residues. CDR3 residues: CASLIEYPNTEAFF.

The rearrangement uses TRBV28 and TRBJ2-4; TCRdb's D gene call, TRBD1, goes unchecked for lack of DNA. CDR1 is MDHEN, CDR2 SYDVKM, per germline. The length of the CDR3 is 13 residues. The CDR3 loop is CASSFRGLNIQYF.

This chain joins TRBV28 and TRBJ2-2; TCRdb indicates TRBD1, and absent DNA this call remains unverified. This CDR3 contains 14 residues. Per germline, CDR1 MDHEN and CDR2 SYDVKM. The CDR3 protein is CASGSRGNTGELFF. The full variable domain, in which reference TRBV28 and TRBJ2-2 provide the parts outside the CDR3, is DVKVTQSSRYLVKRTGEKVFLECVQDMDHENMFWYRQDPGLGLRLIYFSYDVKMKEKGDIPEGYSVSREKKERFSLILESASTNQTSMYLCASGSRGNTGELFFGEGSRLTVL.

The V and J genes are TRBV11-2 and TRBJ2-1; TCRdb's assignment of TRBD1 cannot be checked, as there is no DNA. The CDR3 has 17 amino acids. Germline V lookup: CDR1 SGHAT, CDR2 FQNNGV. CDR3 in amino acids: CASSSRQGALSYNEQFF.

The chain recombines TRBV3-1 with TRBJ2-3; TCRdb selects TRBD2, and the lack of DNA leaves this call unchecked. From germline, CDR1 is LGHDT and CDR2 YNNKEL (reference sequence). CDR3 length: 16 residues. The chain's CDR3 is CASSQLLAGPPDTQYF.

The chain recombines TRBV6-6 with TRBJ2-3; TCRdb's assignment of TRBD1 cannot be checked, as there is no DNA. The V gene's germline CDR1 is MNHNY and CDR2 SVGAGI (reference sequence). There are 17 residues in the CDR3. This CDR3 reads CASSRGRGASATDTQYF.

J is TRBJ1-3 and V is TRBV29-1. Germline V lookup: CDR1 SQVTM, CDR2 ANQGSEA. The CDR3 has 15 residues. The CDR3 here is CSVEPSGYSGNTIYF.

This chain uses TRBV29-1 with TRBJ2-7; TCRdb's D gene call, TRBD1, goes unchecked for lack of DNA. The CDR3 is 14 amino acids. Germline-derived CDR1 and CDR2 are SQVTM and ANQGSEA. The CDR3 protein is CSVWTGYISYEQYF.

The rearrangement joins TRBV28 to TRBJ1-2; TCRdb indicates TRBD1, and absent DNA this call remains unverified. Germline CDR1 is MDHEN and CDR2 is SYDVKM. The CDR3 totals 16 residues. CDR3 in amino acids: CASSLGTGGSAYGYTF.

The chain links TRBV4-3 to TRBJ2-7; checking the TCRdb D call of TRBD1 is not possible without DNA. This CDR3 contains 17 residues. Germline-derived CDR1 and CDR2 are LGHNA and YSLEER. Here the CDR3 reads CASSQDRGELPTYEQYF.

V gene TRBV3-1 combines with J gene TRBJ2-7; lacking DNA, the TRBD1 call made by TCRdb goes unchecked. Per germline, CDR1 LGHDT and CDR2 YNNKEL (reference sequence). The CDR3 length is 19 residues. This CDR3 reads CASSQERGQGGTHSYEQYF.

The chain links TRBV29-1 to TRBJ2-1. The CDR3 extends over 11 amino acids. The germline V gene encodes CDR1 SQVTM and CDR2 ANQGSEA. CDR3 residues: CSVEVSNEQFF.

The chain is built from TRBV21-1 and TRBJ2-7. TRBV21-1 is a listed pseudogene. CDR3 length: 12 residues. This CDR3 is CASSSPRDEQYF.

V and J are TRBV6-2 or TRBV6-3 and TRBJ2-7; TCRdb outputs TRBD2, but without DNA this stays unchecked. The CDR3 extends over 20 amino acids. CDR1 and CDR2 (germline): MNHEY, SVGEGT. This CDR3 is CASSYLRQISVAGSPYEQYF.

V and J are TRBV9 and TRBJ2-1; TCRdb gives TRBD2 as the D gene, but with no DNA this cannot be confirmed. The V gene's germline CDR1 is SGDLS and CDR2 YYNGEE. CDR3 length: 16 amino acids. CDR3 sequence reads: CASSVDVRGAPGEQFF.